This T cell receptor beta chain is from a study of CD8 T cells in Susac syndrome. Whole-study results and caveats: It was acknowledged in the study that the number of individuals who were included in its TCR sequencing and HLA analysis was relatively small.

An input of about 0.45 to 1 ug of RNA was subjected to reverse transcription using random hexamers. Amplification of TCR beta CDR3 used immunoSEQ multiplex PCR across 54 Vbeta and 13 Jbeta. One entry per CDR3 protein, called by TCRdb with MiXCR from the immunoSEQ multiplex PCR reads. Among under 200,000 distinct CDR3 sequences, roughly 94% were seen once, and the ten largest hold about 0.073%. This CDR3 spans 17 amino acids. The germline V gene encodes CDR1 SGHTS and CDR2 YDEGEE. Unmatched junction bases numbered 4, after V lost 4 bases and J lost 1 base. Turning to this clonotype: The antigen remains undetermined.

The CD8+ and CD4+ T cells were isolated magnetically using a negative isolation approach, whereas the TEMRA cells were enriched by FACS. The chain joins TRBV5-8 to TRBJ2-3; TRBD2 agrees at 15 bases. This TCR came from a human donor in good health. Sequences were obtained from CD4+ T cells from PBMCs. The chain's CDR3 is CASSPGLAGGGTDTQYF. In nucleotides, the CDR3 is TGTGCCAGCAGCCCGGGACTAGCGGGAGGAGGCACAGATACGCAGTATTTT.